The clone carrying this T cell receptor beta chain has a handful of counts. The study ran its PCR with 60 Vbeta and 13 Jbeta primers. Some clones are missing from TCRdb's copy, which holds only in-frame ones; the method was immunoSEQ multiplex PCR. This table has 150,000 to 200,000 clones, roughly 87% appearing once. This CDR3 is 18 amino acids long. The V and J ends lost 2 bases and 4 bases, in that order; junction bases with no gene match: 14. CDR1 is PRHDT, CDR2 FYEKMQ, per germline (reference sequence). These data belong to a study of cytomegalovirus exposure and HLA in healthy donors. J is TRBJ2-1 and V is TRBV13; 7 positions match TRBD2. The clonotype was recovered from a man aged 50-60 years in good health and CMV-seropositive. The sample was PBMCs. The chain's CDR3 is CASSLLGGKGNFYNEQFF. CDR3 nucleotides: TGTGCCAGCAGCTTATTGGGGGGGAAGGGAAACTTTTACAATGAGCAGTTCTTC.